This T cell receptor beta chain was obtained from a study of OX40 agonist ivuxolimab in advanced cancers. Study-wide points: Fewer expanded clones were found on average in CD4+ than in CD8+ T cells.

Produced via immunoSEQ multiplex PCR; TCRdb's table is partial and in-frame only. The table shows some 46,000 clones, with around 85% occurring only once. V was trimmed by 7 bases and J by 3 bases, leaving 9 bases between them. The CDR3 is 12 residues long. The germline V gene has CDR1 LNHDA and CDR2 SQIVND (reference sequence). As concerns this clone: Its target is unknown.

The specimen was CD4+ or CD8+ T cells sorted from blood, collected in a trial of the OX40 agonist ivuxolimab. The chain has TRBV19 and TRBJ1-2; tentative D call: TRBD1 (6 bases). This TCR came from an adult with an advanced solid tumor such as melanoma, head and neck, liver or kidney cancer. The CDR3 coding sequence is TGTGCCAGTAATCGACAGGACTATGGCTACACCTTC. Its translation: CASNRQDYGYTF.